This T cell receptor beta chain was captured by sequencing in a study of tumour-infiltrating T cells in Burkitt lymphoma. Study at large: This cohort included all epidemiological subtypes of Burkitt lymphoma. Repertoire clonality predicted overall and progression-free survival.

This CDR3 contains 11 residues. The germline V gene has CDR1 MNHEY and CDR2 SMNVEV (reference sequence). V was cut by 10 bases and J by 2 bases, with 8 bases left in between. Measured with immunoSEQ multiplex PCR; TCRdb has only the in-frame clones, and not every one. Of a few hundred clones listed, 35% to 55% are singletons. Whole-study results and caveats: Several public clonotypes recurred in numerous Burkitt lymphoma patients.

Concerning this clone: Its antigen is currently unknown. The sample carries other DNA sequences with the same CDR3.

The genes are TRBV27 and TRBJ1-1; the D is unclear. Specimen: tumor tissue. This TCR was sampled from a human donor with Burkitt lymphoma. The CDR3 region has the DNA TGTGCCACCCAGCGCAACACTGAAGCTTTCTTT. Its translation: CATQRNTEAFF.